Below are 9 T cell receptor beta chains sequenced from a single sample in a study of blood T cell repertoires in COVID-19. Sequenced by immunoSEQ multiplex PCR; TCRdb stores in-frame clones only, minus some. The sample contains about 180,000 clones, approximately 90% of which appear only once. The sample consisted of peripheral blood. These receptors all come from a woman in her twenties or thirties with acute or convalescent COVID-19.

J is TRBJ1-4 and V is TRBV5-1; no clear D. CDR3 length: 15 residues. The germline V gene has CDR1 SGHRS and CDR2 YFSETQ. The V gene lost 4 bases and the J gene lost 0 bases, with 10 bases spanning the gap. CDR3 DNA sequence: TGCGCCAGCAGCCCTATACAGTCAACTAATGAAAAACTGTTTTTT. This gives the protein CASSPIQSTNEKLFF.

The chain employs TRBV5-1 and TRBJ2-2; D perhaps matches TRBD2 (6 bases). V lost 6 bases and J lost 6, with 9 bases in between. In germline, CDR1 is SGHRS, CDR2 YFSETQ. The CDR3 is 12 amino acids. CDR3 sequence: CASKGGAGELFF. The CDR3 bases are TGCGCCAGCAAGGGCGGGGCCGGGGAGCTGTTTTTT.

The DNA of the CDR3 is TGTGCCAGCACCTACGCGGGGACAGGGGGGAGAAACATTCAGTACTTC. Translation gives CASTYAGTGGRNIQYF. The V call is TRBV5-6, the J call TRBJ2-4, with 11 bases lining up with TRBD1. Per germline, CDR1 SGHDT and CDR2 YYEEEE. The CDR3 length is 16 residues. The J segment lost 6 bases and the V segment lost 6 bases, leaving 11 bases of the junction unmatched.

CDR3 DNA: TGTGCCAGCAGCTTGGATGTCGTCGGGGGAAATGGCTACACCTTC. Translation gives CASSLDVVGGNGYTF. The J gene is TRBJ1-2, the V gene TRBV5-4; D possibly corresponds to TRBD1 (5 bases). V was pared by 0 bases and J by 6 bases, with 15 bases between. CDR3 length: 15 amino acids. The germline V gene has CDR1 SGHNT and CDR2 YYREEE (reference sequence).

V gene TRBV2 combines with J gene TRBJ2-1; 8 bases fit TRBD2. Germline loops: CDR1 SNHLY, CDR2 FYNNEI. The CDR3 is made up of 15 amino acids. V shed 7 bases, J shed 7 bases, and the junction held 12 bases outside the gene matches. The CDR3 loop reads CASIREGQSDNEQFF. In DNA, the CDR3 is TGTGCCAGCATACGGGAGGGCCAATCGGATAATGAGCAGTTCTTC.

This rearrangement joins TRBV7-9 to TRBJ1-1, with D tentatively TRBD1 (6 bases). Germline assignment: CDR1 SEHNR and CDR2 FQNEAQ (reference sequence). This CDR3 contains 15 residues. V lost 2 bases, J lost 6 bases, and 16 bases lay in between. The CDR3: CASSLIVRGSPEAFF. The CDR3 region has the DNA TGTGCCAGCAGCTTAATCGTCAGGGGCAGTCCTGAAGCTTTCTTT.

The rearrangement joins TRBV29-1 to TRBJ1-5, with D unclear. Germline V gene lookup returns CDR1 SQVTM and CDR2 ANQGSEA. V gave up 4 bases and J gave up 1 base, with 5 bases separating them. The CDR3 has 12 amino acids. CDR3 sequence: CSVVGSNQPQHF. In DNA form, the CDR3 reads TGCAGCGTTGTGGGCAGCAATCAGCCCCAGCATTTT.

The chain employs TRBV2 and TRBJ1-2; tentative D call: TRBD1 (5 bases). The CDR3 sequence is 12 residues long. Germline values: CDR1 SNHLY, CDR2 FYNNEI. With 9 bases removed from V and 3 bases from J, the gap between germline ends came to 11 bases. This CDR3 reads CASLRGDYGYTF. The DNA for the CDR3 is TGTGCCAGTTTAAGGGGCGACTATGGCTACACCTTC.

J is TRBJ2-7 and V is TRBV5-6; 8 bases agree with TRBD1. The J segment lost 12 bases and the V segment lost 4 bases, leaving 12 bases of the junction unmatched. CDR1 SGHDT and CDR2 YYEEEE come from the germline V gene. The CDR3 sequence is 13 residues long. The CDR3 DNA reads TGTGCCAGCAGCCTTCGGTCAGTGACAGGGGCGTACTTC. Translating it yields CASSLRSVTGAYF.